This T cell receptor beta chain was recorded in a study of regulatory T cells in long-lasting Graves disease. As for the study in general: Persistence in Graves' disease required over 5 years of antithyroid drugs plus positive TSH receptor antibodies. Whole-study results and caveats: Gene preferences differed: TRBV28, TRBJ1-2, TRBJ2-5 in persistent cases. Persistent Graves' patients showed less TCR diversity than newly diagnosed ones.

The CDR3 length is 15 residues. V dropped 3 bases and J dropped 6; count of bases not matched to a gene: 8. The germline gives CDR1 KGHSH, CDR2 LQKENI. This clonotype came up a few times. The antigen is undetermined. Time point defined: persistent/refractory GD, antithyroid drugs over 5 years with positive TRAb. PBMCs provided the RNA from which the TCR library was made. From an endocrinology department in Xi'an, China, came the patients. Arm-PCR with iRepertoire HTBI primers amplified the CDR3 regions for these TCR beta libraries. MiXCR, applied by TCRdb to the multiplex PCR reads, yields one record per CDR3 protein. The data hold roughly 400,000 distinct CDR3 sequences, with roughly 23% observed a single time.

The gene calls are TRBV18 and TRBJ2-7, with TRBD2 identical over 10 bases. The receptor comes from a female donor with Graves disease. Sequencing used peripheral blood mononuclear cells (PBMCs), obtained when the disease was refractory, from a patient treated with antithyroid drugs. CDR3 residues: CASSPSSGRLVEQYF. The CDR3 nucleotides read TGTGCCAGCTCACCGAGTAGCGGGAGGCTAGTCGAGCAGTACTTC.